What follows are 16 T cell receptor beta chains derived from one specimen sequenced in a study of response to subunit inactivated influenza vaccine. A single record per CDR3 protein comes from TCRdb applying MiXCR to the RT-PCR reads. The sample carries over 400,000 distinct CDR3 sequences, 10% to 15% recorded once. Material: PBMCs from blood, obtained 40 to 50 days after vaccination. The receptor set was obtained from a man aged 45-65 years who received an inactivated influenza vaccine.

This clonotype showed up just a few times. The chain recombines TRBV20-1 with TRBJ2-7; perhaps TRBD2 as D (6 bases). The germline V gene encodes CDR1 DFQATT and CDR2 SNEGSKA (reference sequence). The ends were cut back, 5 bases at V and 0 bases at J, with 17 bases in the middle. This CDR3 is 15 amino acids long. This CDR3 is CSAHGSSGPSYEQYF. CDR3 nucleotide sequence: TGCAGTGCTCACGGGTCGAGCGGGCCCTCCTACGAGCAGTACTTC.

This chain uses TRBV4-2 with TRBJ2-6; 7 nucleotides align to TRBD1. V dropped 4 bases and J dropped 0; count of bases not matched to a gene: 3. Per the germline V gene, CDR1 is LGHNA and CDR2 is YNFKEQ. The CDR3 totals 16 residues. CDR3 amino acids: CASSPTGVSGANVLTF. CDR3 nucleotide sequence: TGTGCCAGCAGCCCCACAGGGGTCTCTGGGGCCAACGTCCTGACTTTC.

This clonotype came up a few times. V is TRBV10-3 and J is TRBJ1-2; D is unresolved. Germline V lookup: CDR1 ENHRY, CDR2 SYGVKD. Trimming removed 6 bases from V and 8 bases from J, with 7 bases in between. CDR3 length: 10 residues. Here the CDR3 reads CAIRGLGYTF. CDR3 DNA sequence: TGTGCCATCAGGGGTCTGGGCTACACCTTC.

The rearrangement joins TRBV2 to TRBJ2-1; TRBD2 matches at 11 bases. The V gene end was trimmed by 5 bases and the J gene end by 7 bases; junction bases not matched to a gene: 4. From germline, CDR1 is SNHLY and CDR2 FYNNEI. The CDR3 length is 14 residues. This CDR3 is CASSTLAGGNEQFF. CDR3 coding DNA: TGTGCCAGCAGTACCCTAGCGGGAGGAAATGAGCAGTTCTTC. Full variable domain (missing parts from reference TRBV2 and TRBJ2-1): EPEVTQTPSHQVTQMGQEVILRCVPISNHLYFYWYRQILGQKVEFLVSFYNNEISEKSEIFDDQFSVERPDGSNFTLKIRSTKLEDSAMYFCASSTLAGGNEQFFGPGTRLTVL.

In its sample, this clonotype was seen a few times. As DNA, the CDR3 is TGTGCCAGCAGCTTTTACCCTAGCGGAAACTACGAGCAGTACTTC. Protein sequence: CASSFYPSGNYEQYF. The chain carries TRBV5-6 and TRBJ2-7; 7 nucleotides agree with TRBD2. The V gene end was trimmed by 2 bases and the J gene end by 3 bases; junction bases not matched to a gene: 8. CDR1 and CDR2 from the germline V gene are SGHDT and YYEEEE. This CDR3 is 15 amino acids long.

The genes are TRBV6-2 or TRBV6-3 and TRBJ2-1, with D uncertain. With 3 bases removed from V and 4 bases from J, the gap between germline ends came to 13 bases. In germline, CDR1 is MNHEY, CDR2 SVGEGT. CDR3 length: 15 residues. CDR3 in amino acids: CASSYSSIGYNEQFF. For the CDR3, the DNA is TGTGCCAGCAGTTATTCTTCTATCGGATACAATGAGCAGTTCTTC.

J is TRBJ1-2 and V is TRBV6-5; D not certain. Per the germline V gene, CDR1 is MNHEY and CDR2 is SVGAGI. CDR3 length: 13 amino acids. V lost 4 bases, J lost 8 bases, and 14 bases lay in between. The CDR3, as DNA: TGTGCCAGCAGTTCGGCGACTTCGGGGGGCTACACCTTC. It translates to CASSSATSGGYTF.

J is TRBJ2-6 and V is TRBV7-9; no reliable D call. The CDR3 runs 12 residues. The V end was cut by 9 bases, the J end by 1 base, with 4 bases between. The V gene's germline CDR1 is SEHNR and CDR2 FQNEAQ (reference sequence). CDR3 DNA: TGTGCCAGGGAGTCTGGGGCCAACGTCCTGACTTTC. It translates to CARESGANVLTF.

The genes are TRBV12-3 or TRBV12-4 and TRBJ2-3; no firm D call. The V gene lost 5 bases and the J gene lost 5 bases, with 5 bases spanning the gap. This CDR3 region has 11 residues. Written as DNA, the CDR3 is TGTGCCAGCAGTCGGAAAGATACGCAGTATTTT. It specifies CASSRKDTQYF.

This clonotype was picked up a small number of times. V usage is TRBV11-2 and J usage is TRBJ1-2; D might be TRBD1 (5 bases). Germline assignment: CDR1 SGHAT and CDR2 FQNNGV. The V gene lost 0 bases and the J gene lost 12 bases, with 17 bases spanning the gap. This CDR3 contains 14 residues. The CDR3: CASSLDGTAVIDTF. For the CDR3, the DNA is TGTGCCAGCAGCTTAGACGGGACCGCAGTCATAGACACCTTC.

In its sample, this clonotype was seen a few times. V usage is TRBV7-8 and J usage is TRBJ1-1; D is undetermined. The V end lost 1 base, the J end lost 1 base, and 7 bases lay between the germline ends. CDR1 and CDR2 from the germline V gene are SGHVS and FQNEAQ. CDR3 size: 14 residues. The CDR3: CASSLEAGNTEAFF. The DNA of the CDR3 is TGTGCCAGCAGCTTAGAGGCAGGGAACACTGAAGCTTTCTTT.

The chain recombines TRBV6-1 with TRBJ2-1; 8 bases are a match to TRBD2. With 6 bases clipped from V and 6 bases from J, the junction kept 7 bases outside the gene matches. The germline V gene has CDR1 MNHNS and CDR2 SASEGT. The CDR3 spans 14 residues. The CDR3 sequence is CASRTGGRGNEQFF. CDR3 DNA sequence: TGTGCCAGCAGGACGGGGGGGAGGGGCAATGAGCAGTTCTTC.

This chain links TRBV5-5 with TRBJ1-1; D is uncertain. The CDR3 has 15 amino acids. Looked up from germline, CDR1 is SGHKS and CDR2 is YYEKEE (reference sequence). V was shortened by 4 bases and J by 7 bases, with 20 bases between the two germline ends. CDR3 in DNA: TGTGCCAGCAGCATTCCTAAGGGTGAGACGGTTGAAGCTTTCTTT. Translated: CASSIPKGETVEAFF.

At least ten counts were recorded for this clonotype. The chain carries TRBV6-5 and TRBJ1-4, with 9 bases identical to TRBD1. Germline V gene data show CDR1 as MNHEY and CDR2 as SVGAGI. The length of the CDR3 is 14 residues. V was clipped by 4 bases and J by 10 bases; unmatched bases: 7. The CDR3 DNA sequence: TGTGCCAGCAGTTCGAACAGGGGGCGAGGAAAACTGTTTTTT. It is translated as CASSSNRGRGKLFF.

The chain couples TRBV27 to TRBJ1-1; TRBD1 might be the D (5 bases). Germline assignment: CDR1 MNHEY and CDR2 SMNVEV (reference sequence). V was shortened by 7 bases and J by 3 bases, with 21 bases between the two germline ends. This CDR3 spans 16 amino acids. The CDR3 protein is CASNSRERVGDTEAFF. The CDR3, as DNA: TGTGCCAGCAACTCAAGGGAAAGGGTGGGGGACACTGAAGCTTTCTTT.

The CDR3 nucleotides are TGTGCCAACCCGACAGGGAAGGGGGCCAAAAACATTCAGTACTTC. Translated, it gives CANPTGKGAKNIQYF. This chain joins TRBV27 and TRBJ2-4; TRBD1 matches at 7 bases. Unmatched junction bases numbered 10, after V lost 10 bases and J lost 1 base. Germline CDR1 MNHEY, CDR2 SMNVEV (reference sequence). This CDR3 has 15 residues.